The 27 T cell receptor beta chains below all came from one sample that was sequenced in a study of T cells in Graves' hyperthyroidism and ophthalmopathy. RNA transcripts were the template for amplifying TCR beta CDR3 regions. The HTBI primer set was used in a first-round RT-PCR of the TCR CDR3. Via MiXCR, TCRdb re-called the multiplex PCR reads, giving one row per CDR3 protein. This table holds approximately 400,000 distinct CDR3 sequences, less than 20% found once. What was sequenced was blood. These receptors all come from a man aged 18 to 30 with Graves' ophthalmopathy.

The genes are TRBV6-2 or TRBV6-3 and TRBJ1-2, with 9 bases matching TRBD1. Germline assignment: CDR1 MNHEY and CDR2 SVGEGT. V dropped 6 bases and J dropped 4; count of bases not matched to a gene: 9. The CDR3 covers 15 residues. CDR3 residues: CASSPTGTGIYGYTF. CDR3 nucleotide sequence: TGTGCCAGCAGCCCTACGGGGACAGGGATCTATGGCTACACCTTC.

This chain uses TRBV28 with TRBJ2-1, with 7 bases that match TRBD1. Germline V CDR1 and CDR2: MDHEN, SYDVKM. This CDR3 contains 16 residues. Germline trimming cut 6 bases from V and 2 bases from J; bases unmatched to any gene: 10. The CDR3 spells CASRTIGDSTYNEQFF. DNA for the CDR3: TGTGCCAGCAGGACCATTGGGGACAGTACCTACAATGAGCAGTTCTTC.

This clonotype was seen a few times. This chain connects TRBV6-5 to TRBJ1-1; D is ambiguous. Between the trimmed V and J ends, which lost 2 bases and 4 bases, there was a span of 11 bases. Per germline, CDR1 MNHEY and CDR2 SVGAGI. The CDR3 sequence is 14 residues long. CDR3 in DNA: TGTGCCAGCAGTTACGGGGTGGGCCTCACTGAAGCTTTCTTT. Translation gives CASSYGVGLTEAFF.

The J gene is TRBJ2-5, the V gene TRBV6-1, with 9 bases that match TRBD1. Looked up from germline, CDR1 is MNHNS and CDR2 is SASEGT. The CDR3 sequence is 15 residues long. J gave up 5 bases and V 2 bases, and 6 bases lay outside the gene matches. The DNA of the CDR3 is TGTGCCAGCAGTGAATCAACAGGGGGCGGTGAGACCCAGTACTTC. Translation gives CASSESTGGGETQYF.

This clonotype was found many times. The chain couples TRBV11-2 to TRBJ2-1; D is ambiguous. V lost 5 bases and J 7 bases, leaving 9 bases between the germline ends. From germline, CDR1 is SGHAT and CDR2 FQNNGV. CDR3 length equals 12 residues. In DNA form, the CDR3 reads TGTGCCAGCAGCCCCATTTGGAATGAGCAGTTCTTC. Protein sequence: CASSPIWNEQFF.

This clonotype was seen at least ten times. The chain carries TRBV12-3 or TRBV12-4 and TRBJ2-7; 7 nucleotides align to TRBD1. The CDR3 is 14 residues long. The V and J ends lost 1 base and 6 bases, in that order; junction bases with no gene match: 6. Here the CDR3 DNA reads TGTGCCAGCAGTTTAGGGGACAGCCAGGTCGAGCAGTACTTC. Translated: CASSLGDSQVEQYF.

V and J are TRBV19 and TRBJ1-2; the D gene is possibly TRBD1 (5 bases). The germline V gene encodes CDR1 LNHDA and CDR2 SQIVND (reference sequence). Trimming took 6 bases from V and 3 from J, leaving 14 bases between them. The length of the CDR3 is 14 residues. This CDR3 reads CASRGFRGDYGYTF. The CDR3 DNA sequence: TGTGCCAGTAGGGGTTTCCGGGGGGACTATGGCTACACCTTC.

In DNA form, the CDR3 reads TGTGCCAGCAGCGTAGCTCCAGTTGGCGGGGGGGGGCGAGGCGGGGAGCTGTTTTTT. Translation: CASSVAPVGGGGRGGELFF. The rearrangement links TRBV9 to TRBJ2-2; 9 nucleotides agree with TRBD2. Trimming at V came to 0 bases and at J to 7 bases, leaving 16 bases not matched to a gene. The V gene's germline CDR1 is SGDLS and CDR2 YYNGEE. The CDR3 has 19 residues.

This clonotype showed up many times. A junction boundary mismatches the germline segment, possibly from a read error. The chain recombines TRBV28 with TRBJ1-5, with unresolved D. Germline values: CDR1 MDHEN, CDR2 SYDVKM. This CDR3 has 14 amino acids. DNA of the CDR3: TGCGCCAGCAGCTTGGAAGGCAGGAATCAGCCCCAGCATTTT. The encoded protein is CASSLEGRNQPQHF.

This clonotype showed up many times. The J gene is TRBJ2-7, the V gene TRBV6-1; D unclear. Between the trimmed V and J ends, which lost 6 bases and 4 bases, there was a span of 10 bases. The length of the CDR3 is 12 residues. Germline V CDR1 and CDR2: MNHNS, SASEGT. CDR3 loop: CASRPLQYEQYF. The CDR3 nucleotides are TGTGCCAGCAGGCCCCTACAGTACGAGCAGTACTTC.

This clonotype showed up many times. CDR3 region: CASSLAEDSNQPQHF. CDR3 nucleotides: TGTGCCAGCAGTTTGGCAGAGGATAGCAATCAGCCCCAGCATTTT. This chain joins TRBV28 and TRBJ1-5; D ambiguous. This CDR3 comprises 15 residues. V shed 3 bases and J shed 0 bases, with 9 bases lying between them. CDR1 and CDR2 (germline): MDHEN, SYDVKM.

This clonotype occurred a few times. This chain connects TRBV5-4 to TRBJ2-5; D is possibly TRBD1 or TRBD2 (6 bases each). Looked up from germline, CDR1 is SGHNT and CDR2 is YYREEE (reference sequence). CDR3 length equals 14 residues. The V end lost 3 bases, the J end lost 1 base, and 10 bases lay between the germline ends. The CDR3 spells CASSWGRGQETQYF. The CDR3 DNA follows: TGTGCCAGCAGCTGGGGGCGGGGCCAAGAGACCCAGTACTTC.

The chain carries TRBV20-1 and TRBJ1-5; D unresolved. The germline V gene has CDR1 DFQATT and CDR2 SNEGSKA (reference sequence). V shed 1 base and J shed 0 bases, with 13 bases lying between them. This CDR3 comprises 16 residues. The DNA of the CDR3 is TGCAGTGCTAGAGGGGCAGAATTATATAGCAATCAGCCCCAGCATTTT. Translated, it gives CSARGAELYSNQPQHF.

This clonotype occurred many times. Its ends do not fully match the called genes, so a read error is possible. The chain links TRBV7-7 to TRBJ2-3; D is possibly TRBD1 (6 bases). Germline CDR1 is SSHAT and CDR2 is FNYEAQ (reference sequence). The CDR3 length is 17 residues. Written as DNA, the CDR3 is TGTGCTAGCAGCTCTGCACCGGGTGGCAGGGGCATCGATACGCAGTATTTT. Translation: CASSSAPGGRGIDTQYF.

This clonotype was seen repeatedly, ten times or more. This chain links TRBV20-1 with TRBJ2-7, with 11 bases aligning to TRBD1. The junction had 16 bases not matched to a gene; V was cut back by 5 bases and J by 7 bases. Looked up from germline, CDR1 is DFQATT and CDR2 is SNEGSKA (reference sequence). CDR3 size: 16 residues. The CDR3 DNA reads TGCAGTGCTCGCCCGCCTGGCGGGACAGGGGGTGGGGAGCAGTACTTC. Protein product: CSARPPGGTGGGEQYF.

In its sample, this clonotype was seen a few times. The rearrangement joins TRBV11-3 to TRBJ2-7; 9 bases are shared with TRBD2. The V and J ends lost 4 bases and 3 bases, in that order; junction bases with no gene match: 4. Germline loops: CDR1 SGHNT, CDR2 YENEEA. The CDR3 length is 14 residues. CDR3 DNA: TGTGCCAGCAGCTCGGGTAGCGGGGGCTACGAGCAGTACTTC. Its translation: CASSSGSGGYEQYF.

Many counts were recorded for this clonotype. The rearrangement links TRBV2 to TRBJ1-4, with 11 bases that match TRBD1. Germline CDR1 reads SNHLY; CDR2 reads FYNNEI. The CDR3 length is 15 residues. Trimming removed 6 bases from V and 10 bases from J; junction bases left unmatched: 10. The CDR3 sequence: CASSQKDRGPGKLFF. The CDR3 region has the DNA TGTGCCAGCAGCCAAAAGGACAGGGGGCCGGGAAAACTGTTTTTT. Complete variable domain (other parts from reference TRBV2 and TRBJ1-4): EPEVTQTPSHQVTQMGQEVILRCVPISNHLYFYWYRQILGQKVEFLVSFYNNEISEKSEIFDDQFSVERPDGSNFTLKIRSTKLEDSAMYFCASSQKDRGPGKLFFGSGTQLSVL.

This clonotype was recorded many times. The genes are TRBV7-9 and TRBJ2-3, with a tentative D call TRBD2 (5 bases). The CDR3 is 13 residues long. Trimming removed 7 bases from V and 4 bases from J, with 12 bases in between. From germline, CDR1 is SEHNR and CDR2 FQNEAQ (reference sequence). The CDR3 region has the DNA TGTGCCAGCAAGCGGACCCACCCAGATACGCAGTATTTT. Its translation is CASKRTHPDTQYF.

This clonotype came up many times. This chain uses TRBV12-3 or TRBV12-4 with TRBJ2-1; TRBD1 is a possible D gene (5 bases). CDR3 length: 12 amino acids. V was clipped by 4 bases and J by 9 bases, with 10 bases between them. In nucleotides, the CDR3 is TGTGCCAGCAGTTGGGGCGGCCCTGAGCAGTTCTTC. Its protein product is CASSWGGPEQFF.

The genes are TRBV3-1 and TRBJ2-7; no clear D gene. With 0 bases removed from V and 0 bases from J, the gap between germline ends came to 6 bases. The CDR3 runs 14 residues. Germline-derived CDR1 and CDR2 are LGHDT and YNNKEL (reference sequence). Written as DNA, the CDR3 is TGTGCCAGCAGCCAAGATAAGGGCTCCTACGAGCAGTACTTC. This codes for CASSQDKGSYEQYF.

This sequence joins TRBV12-3 or TRBV12-4 and TRBJ1-5; possibly TRBD1 for D (6 bases). Between the trimmed V and J ends, which lost 3 bases and 5 bases, there was a span of 14 bases. This CDR3 comprises 15 residues. Written as DNA, the CDR3 is TGTGCCAGCAGTTTCGCCGGGACAAGTCATCAGCCCCAGCATTTT. Amino acid sequence: CASSFAGTSHQPQHF.

The CDR3 protein is CASSPGPAPFYGYTF. The CDR3, as DNA: TGTGCCAGTAGCCCTGGGCCAGCCCCTTTCTATGGCTACACCTTC. The chain links TRBV19 to TRBJ1-2; no definite D call. This CDR3 is built from 15 residues. The V end lost 6 bases, the J end lost 4 bases, and 18 bases lay between the germline ends. Germline CDR1 is LNHDA and CDR2 is SQIVND (reference sequence). The full variable domain, rest sourced from reference TRBV19 and TRBJ1-2, is DGGITQSPKYLFRKEGQNVTLSCEQNLNHDAMYWYRQDPGQGLRLIYYSQIVNDFQKGDIAEGYSVSREKKESFPLTVTSAQKNPTAFYLCASSPGPAPFYGYTFGSGTRLTVV.

In its sample, this clonotype was seen many times. The gene calls are TRBV18 and TRBJ2-7, with D hard to call. Germline V gene sequence: CDR1 KGHSH, CDR2 LQKENI. Trimming removed 0 bases at V and 0 bases at J, with 6 bases between. CDR3 length: 14 amino acids. CDR3 nucleotide sequence: TGTGCCAGCTCACCACCCCAGAGCTCCTACGAGCAGTACTTC. Translating gives CASSPPQSSYEQYF.

This clonotype occurred many times. The CDR3 loop is CSARGMTEAFF. The CDR3 DNA sequence: TGCAGTGCTAGAGGTATGACTGAAGCTTTCTTT. This sequence joins TRBV20-1 and TRBJ1-1, with D unresolved. The V gene's germline CDR1 is DFQATT and CDR2 SNEGSKA (reference sequence). The CDR3 extends over 11 amino acids. V was clipped by 1 base and J by 5 bases, with 5 bases between them.

This clonotype came up many times. This chain links TRBV27 with TRBJ1-1, with D maybe TRBD1 (5 bases). Germline V gene lookup returns CDR1 MNHEY and CDR2 SMNVEV (reference sequence). The CDR3 consists of 14 residues. The V end was cut by 1 base, the J end by 10 bases, with 16 bases between. The CDR3 DNA sequence: TGTGCCAGCAGTTTATTGTCCGGGGGTAGGGTAGCTTTCTTT. Amino acids: CASSLLSGGRVAFF.

Only a few counts were recorded for this clonotype. This chain joins TRBV5-5 and TRBJ2-1; D not certain. The CDR3 is made up of 14 amino acids. V dropped 0 bases and J dropped 2 bases, with 6 bases sitting between them. Germline V gene sequence: CDR1 SGHKS, CDR2 YYEKEE (reference sequence). The chain's CDR3 is CASSLEPAYNEQFF. For the CDR3, the DNA is TGTGCCAGCAGCTTGGAACCAGCCTACAATGAGCAGTTCTTC.

This clonotype showed up many times. The chain is built from TRBV28 and TRBJ2-1; 13 bases agree with TRBD2. Looked up from germline, CDR1 is MDHEN and CDR2 is SYDVKM. V lost 2 bases, J lost 8 bases, and 3 bases stayed unmatched. The CDR3 spans 15 residues. Written as DNA, the CDR3 is TGTGCCAGCAGTTTAGTACTAGCGGGGGGGCATGAGCAGTTCTTC. Amino acid sequence: CASSLVLAGGHEQFF.